These T cell receptor beta chains were read from a single sample in a study of cytomegalovirus exposure and HLA in healthy donors. Using immunoSEQ multiplex PCR, the repertoire was profiled, and TCRdb retains in-frame clones only, with some absent. The data hold roughly 120,000 clones, with about 76% observed a single time. Sequencing was performed on PBMCs. The origin of the receptors is a woman in her 30s in good health and CMV-seronegative. Both conserved end residues are part of each CDR3. Fields, in order: J gene, D gene, V gene, clone size, CDR3 DNA, CDR3 protein. A D gene is named only where the DNA matches it firmly. A row's size may be missing; if present it is once, few, many or a size class.

J gene: TRBJ2-7; D gene: -; V gene: TRBV23-1; clone size: -; CDR3 DNA: TGCGCCAGCAGACTATTCTACGAGCAGTACTTC; CDR3 protein: CASRLFYEQYF
J gene: TRBJ1-6; D gene: TRBD1; V gene: TRBV27; clone size: once; CDR3 DNA: TGTGCCAGCAGGAACAACCAGGGGGCAGGGAATTCACCCCTCCACTTT; CDR3 protein: CASRNNQGAGNSPLHF
J gene: TRBJ2-1; D gene: -; V gene: TRBV6-4; clone size: few; CDR3 DNA: TGTGCCACCAGGGCTCCGGTCTTAGCGCGATACTCCTACAATGAGCAGTTCTTC; CDR3 protein: CATRAPVLARYSYNEQFF
J gene: TRBJ2-3; D gene: TRBD1; V gene: TRBV9; clone size: few; CDR3 DNA: TGTGCCAGCAGCGTAGGGACAGGGGAAACAGATACGCAGTATTTT; CDR3 protein: CASSVGTGETDTQYF
J gene: TRBJ2-2; D gene: -; V gene: TRBV4-3; clone size: -; CDR3 DNA: TGCGCCAGCAGCCAAGATCGGGGTCCCGGGGAGCTGTTTTTT; CDR3 protein: CASSQDRGPGELFF
J gene: TRBJ1-2; D gene: -; V gene: TRBV5-1; clone size: -; CDR3 DNA: TGCGCCAGCAGCCTCCAACAGGGTGACTACACCTTC; CDR3 protein: CASSLQQGDYTF
J gene: TRBJ1-1; D gene: -; V gene: TRBV5-1; clone size: -; CDR3 DNA: TGCGCCAGCAGCCCGGCAGGGGACACTGAAGCTTTCTTT; CDR3 protein: CASSPAGDTEAFF
J gene: TRBJ2-1; D gene: TRBD2; V gene: TRBV4-3; clone size: -; CDR3 DNA: TGCGCCAGCAGCTCCATGACTAGCATTATTAATGAGCAGTTCTTC; CDR3 protein: CASSSMTSIINEQFF
J gene: TRBJ1-3; D gene: -; V gene: TRBV27; clone size: -; CDR3 DNA: TGTGCCAGCAGTTTACAGCAGGGGTACACCATATATTTT; CDR3 protein: CASSLQQGYTIYF
J gene: TRBJ2-3; D gene: TRBD2; V gene: TRBV9; clone size: few; CDR3 DNA: TGTGCCAGCGGTCCGGGACTAGCGGCAGGGTCCTTCACAGATACGCAGTATTTT; CDR3 protein: CASGPGLAAGSFTDTQYF
J gene: TRBJ2-7; D gene: -; V gene: TRBV4-3; clone size: -; CDR3 DNA: TGCGCCAGCAGCCAAGGGCGGGGAACCTACGAGCAGTACTTC; CDR3 protein: CASSQGRGTYEQYF
J gene: TRBJ2-7; D gene: TRBD1; V gene: TRBV12-5; clone size: -; CDR3 DNA: TGTGCTAGTGACCCAGCCGGGACAGGGGCCTACGAGCAGTACTTC; CDR3 protein: CASDPAGTGAYEQYF
J gene: TRBJ2-3; D gene: -; V gene: TRBV7-6; clone size: -; CDR3 DNA: TGTGCCAGCAGCGGCAGGGTGGTAGATACGCAGTATTTT; CDR3 protein: CASSGRVVDTQYF
J gene: TRBJ1-1; D gene: -; V gene: TRBV29-1; clone size: -; CDR3 DNA: TGCAGCGCCGCGAGGGTTGCTGAAGCTTTCTTT; CDR3 protein: CSAARVAEAFF
J gene: TRBJ2-1; D gene: -; V gene: TRBV28; clone size: -; CDR3 DNA: TGTGCCAGCAGTTCCCCGGGCAGGGGAGCTGTAAATGAGCAGTTCTTC; CDR3 protein: CASSSPGRGAVNEQFF
J gene: TRBJ2-7; D gene: -; V gene: TRBV29-1; clone size: -; CDR3 DNA: TGCAGCGTCTCTTCTCCGGGAACGACCTACGAGCAGTACTTC; CDR3 protein: CSVSSPGTTYEQYF
J gene: TRBJ2-5; D gene: TRBD2; V gene: TRBV9; clone size: once; CDR3 DNA: TGTGCCAGCAGCGGACTAGCGGGAGGTAGAGAGACCCAGTACTTC; CDR3 protein: CASSGLAGGRETQYF
J gene: TRBJ2-7; D gene: -; V gene: TRBV6-1; clone size: -; CDR3 DNA: TGTGCCAGCAGTGAAGAGGGGGTAGGGGGCTACGAGCAGTACTTC; CDR3 protein: CASSEEGVGGYEQYF
J gene: TRBJ2-3; D gene: TRBD2; V gene: TRBV2; clone size: -; CDR3 DNA: TGTGCCAGCAGTCTACTAGCGGGAGGCACAGATACGCAGTATTTT; CDR3 protein: CASSLLAGGTDTQYF
J gene: TRBJ1-4; D gene: -; V gene: TRBV30; clone size: -; CDR3 DNA: TGTGCCTGGAGTGTACAGGGAGCGGGAAATGAAAAACTGTTTTTT; CDR3 protein: CAWSVQGAGNEKLFF
J gene: TRBJ2-1; D gene: TRBD1; V gene: TRBV18; clone size: -; CDR3 DNA: TGTGCCAGCTCACCAGGTCCCGGGACAGGGTACAATGAGCAGTTCTTC; CDR3 protein: CASSPGPGTGYNEQFF
J gene: TRBJ2-1; D gene: TRBD2; V gene: TRBV6-5; clone size: -; CDR3 DNA: TGTGCCAGCAGTTACGACCAGGGCGGGAGGAACAATGAGCAGTTCTTC; CDR3 protein: CASSYDQGGRNNEQFF
J gene: TRBJ2-3; D gene: -; V gene: TRBV18; clone size: -; CDR3 DNA: TGTGCCAGCTCACCCGGACAGATACCTAGCACAGATACGCAGTATTTT; CDR3 protein: CASSPGQIPSTDTQYF
J gene: TRBJ2-7; D gene: TRBD2; V gene: TRBV7-2; clone size: -; CDR3 DNA: TGTGCCAGCAGCCAGGGCCCTGGGACTAGCGGCCCCTACGAGCAGTACTTC; CDR3 protein: CASSQGPGTSGPYEQYF
J gene: TRBJ2-2; D gene: -; V gene: TRBV5-1; clone size: -; CDR3 DNA: TGCGCCAGCAGCCCTGGGGCCGCGAACACCGGGGAGCTGTTTTTT; CDR3 protein: CASSPGAANTGELFF
J gene: TRBJ1-1; D gene: TRBD1; V gene: TRBV27; clone size: -; CDR3 DNA: TGTGCCAGCAGAAAATGGGACAGTGAAGCTTTCTTT; CDR3 protein: CASRKWDSEAFF
J gene: TRBJ1-1; D gene: -; V gene: TRBV6-4; clone size: -; CDR3 DNA: TGTGCCAGCAGTGTTAAACAGGGAGCCGTGAACACTGAAGCTTTCTTT; CDR3 protein: CASSVKQGAVNTEAFF
J gene: TRBJ2-3; D gene: TRBD2; V gene: TRBV7-7; clone size: -; CDR3 DNA: TGTGCCAGCAGCCCCGCGGGGCGGGGGTCGACAGATACGCAGTATTTT; CDR3 protein: CASSPAGRGSTDTQYF
J gene: TRBJ1-2; D gene: -; V gene: TRBV29-1; clone size: -; CDR3 DNA: TGCAGCGTTGTTGGGGGGTATAACTATGGCTACACCTTC; CDR3 protein: CSVVGGYNYGYTF
J gene: TRBJ2-5; D gene: -; V gene: TRBV4-3; clone size: few; CDR3 DNA: TGCGCCAGCAGCCAAGACTCGGGGATCGGAGAGACCCAGTACTTC; CDR3 protein: CASSQDSGIGETQYF
J gene: TRBJ2-7; D gene: TRBD1; V gene: TRBV4-1; clone size: few; CDR3 DNA: TGCGCCAGCAGCCCCGGACAGGGTGGGACCTACGAGCAGTACTTC; CDR3 protein: CASSPGQGGTYEQYF
J gene: TRBJ2-7; D gene: -; V gene: TRBV30; clone size: -; CDR3 DNA: TGTGCCTGGAGAGCCCCCGCCTATTACGAGCAGTACTTC; CDR3 protein: CAWRAPAYYEQYF
J gene: TRBJ2-3; D gene: TRBD2; V gene: TRBV6-1; clone size: -; CDR3 DNA: TGTGCCAGCAGTGATCCTGGGACTAGCGGGGGTTTCACAGATACGCAGTATTTT; CDR3 protein: CASSDPGTSGGFTDTQYF
J gene: TRBJ2-5; D gene: TRBD2; V gene: TRBV5-1; clone size: -; CDR3 DNA: TGCGCCAGCAGCTTGCCTAGCGGGAGAGAAGAGACCCAGTACTTC; CDR3 protein: CASSLPSGREETQYF
J gene: TRBJ2-1; D gene: -; V gene: TRBV7-3; clone size: once; CDR3 DNA: TGTGCCAGCAGCCTTAAACAGGGTTCCAATGAGCAGTTCTTC; CDR3 protein: CASSLKQGSNEQFF
J gene: TRBJ1-2; D gene: TRBD1; V gene: TRBV16; clone size: -; CDR3 DNA: TGTGCCAGCAGCCCGCTCGACAGGGTCTCTGGCTACACCTTC; CDR3 protein: CASSPLDRVSGYTF
J gene: TRBJ1-2; D gene: -; V gene: TRBV6-1; clone size: -; CDR3 DNA: TGTGCCAGCAGTGAACCGAGAACAGGAGCAACGCAAGGCTACACCTTC; CDR3 protein: CASSEPRTGATQGYTF
J gene: TRBJ1-2; D gene: -; V gene: TRBV28; clone size: -; CDR3 DNA: TGTGCCAGCAGTCGACCAGTCGGGACTGATAACTATGGCTACACCTTC; CDR3 protein: CASSRPVGTDNYGYTF
J gene: TRBJ2-1; D gene: TRBD2; V gene: TRBV19; clone size: -; CDR3 DNA: TGTGCCAGTAGTATCATAGCGGGAGGAATCAATGAGCAGTTCTTC; CDR3 protein: CASSIIAGGINEQFF
J gene: TRBJ1-2; D gene: -; V gene: TRBV23-1; clone size: -; CDR3 DNA: TGCGCTAGCAGACCCCCAGGGGGCTACACCTTC; CDR3 protein: CASRPPGGYTF
J gene: TRBJ1-5; D gene: -; V gene: TRBV6-4; clone size: once; CDR3 DNA: TGTGCCAGCAGTGGGAGCAAAGGGGGAATGGGTCAGCCCCAGCATTTT; CDR3 protein: CASSGSKGGMGQPQHF
J gene: TRBJ2-7; D gene: TRBD2; V gene: TRBV11-2; clone size: -; CDR3 DNA: TGTGCCAGCAGCGAGCGGGAGGGCCTCTTCCACGAGCAGTACTTC; CDR3 protein: CASSEREGLFHEQYF
J gene: TRBJ1-1; D gene: TRBD1; V gene: TRBV6-5; clone size: -; CDR3 DNA: TGTGCCAGCAGTTACGTCAGGGGGCTAAACACTGAAGCTTTCTTT; CDR3 protein: CASSYVRGLNTEAFF
J gene: TRBJ2-5; D gene: -; V gene: TRBV5-4; clone size: -; CDR3 DNA: TGTGCCAGCGGCCTTTGGGGAGTTGATCGTGTGGAGCAGTACTTC; CDR3 protein: CASGLWGVDRVEQYF
J gene: TRBJ2-7; D gene: TRBD2; V gene: TRBV5-1; clone size: once; CDR3 DNA: TGCGCCAGCCGACTAGCCTTGAGCTCCTACGAGCAGTACTTC; CDR3 protein: CASRLALSSYEQYF
J gene: TRBJ2-1; D gene: TRBD2; V gene: TRBV7-2; clone size: -; CDR3 DNA: TGTGCCAGCAGCCAAGATCTAGCGGGAGTGGAAAATGAGCAGTTCTTC; CDR3 protein: CASSQDLAGVENEQFF
J gene: TRBJ2-3; D gene: -; V gene: TRBV14; clone size: -; CDR3 DNA: TGTGCCAGCAGCCAAACTACTACGCAGTATTTT; CDR3 protein: CASSQTTTQYF
J gene: TRBJ2-7; D gene: TRBD2; V gene: TRBV7-9; clone size: -; CDR3 DNA: TGTGCCAGCAGCTTAGACTGGAGCGGGAGTCGCAACGAGCAGTACTTC; CDR3 protein: CASSLDWSGSRNEQYF
J gene: TRBJ2-3; D gene: -; V gene: TRBV30; clone size: -; CDR3 DNA: TGTGCCTGGAGTGCCGGCACAGATACGCAGTATTTT; CDR3 protein: CAWSAGTDTQYF
J gene: TRBJ2-3; D gene: -; V gene: TRBV25-1; clone size: -; CDR3 DNA: TGTGCCAGCAGTGAATCTCTCGGCACAGATACGCAGTATTTT; CDR3 protein: CASSESLGTDTQYF
J gene: TRBJ2-6; D gene: -; V gene: TRBV27; clone size: -; CDR3 DNA: TGTGCCAGCAGTTTATCTAGCCTCTCTGGGGCCAACGTCCTGACTTTC; CDR3 protein: CASSLSSLSGANVLTF
J gene: TRBJ2-7; D gene: -; V gene: TRBV7-9; clone size: -; CDR3 DNA: TGTTCCAGCAGCTTGGGGGCCCACGAGCAGTACTTC; CDR3 protein: CSSSLGAHEQYF
J gene: TRBJ2-2; D gene: TRBD2; V gene: TRBV6-1; clone size: -; CDR3 DNA: TGTGCCAGCAGTGATAGTAGCGGGAGGGGGACCGGGGAGCTGTTTTTT; CDR3 protein: CASSDSSGRGTGELFF
J gene: TRBJ2-6; D gene: -; V gene: TRBV18; clone size: -; CDR3 DNA: TGTGCCAGCTCACCACCAATCAACTCTGGGGCCAACGTCCTGACTTTC; CDR3 protein: CASSPPINSGANVLTF
J gene: TRBJ2-7; D gene: TRBD2; V gene: TRBV6-5; clone size: -; CDR3 DNA: TGTGCCAGCAGTTACGACGGACTAGCGGGAGCCGACGAGCAGTACTTC; CDR3 protein: CASSYDGLAGADEQYF
J gene: TRBJ2-2; D gene: TRBD2; V gene: TRBV4-2; clone size: -; CDR3 DNA: TGTGCCAGCAGCCAAGAGGGTGCTAGCGGGAGGGCCGAAATAGGGTTCGGGGAGCTGTTTTTT; CDR3 protein: CASSQEGASGRAEIGFGELFF
J gene: TRBJ2-1; D gene: -; V gene: TRBV19; clone size: -; CDR3 DNA: TGTGCCAGTAGTATAGGGGCCTATCCGGATGAGCAGTTCTTC; CDR3 protein: CASSIGAYPDEQFF
J gene: TRBJ2-7; D gene: -; V gene: TRBV2; clone size: -; CDR3 DNA: TGTGCCAGCAAGTCGGGAGTTTCCTACGAGCAGTACTTC; CDR3 protein: CASKSGVSYEQYF
J gene: TRBJ1-5; D gene: -; V gene: TRBV6-5; clone size: -; CDR3 DNA: TGTGCCAGCAGGCTAGGTAGTCAGCCCCAGCATTTT; CDR3 protein: CASRLGSQPQHF
J gene: TRBJ2-7; D gene: TRBD1; V gene: TRBV7-8; clone size: -; CDR3 DNA: TGTGCCAGCACCGACAGGGGATCCTACGAGCAGTACTTC; CDR3 protein: CASTDRGSYEQYF